The rows below give T cell receptor beta chains drawn from one sample of a study of Ad26.COV2.S vaccination and SARS-CoV-2 variants. Libraries were prepared by immunoSEQ multiplex PCR; TCRdb keeps only in-frame clonotypes and omits some of them. The data hold some 350,000 clones, with roughly 94% observed a single time. The sequencing used peripheral blood, collected after recovery from COVID-19. The receptor source for this set is a human donor who had recovered from COVID-19. Both conserved end residues are part of each CDR3. The D gene is left open where the match is weak. Some rows have no size entry. The others give once, few or many, or a class for an expanded clone.

CDR3	DNA	V	J	size	D
CATSSSRLLTEQCF	TGTGCCACCAGCAGCAGCCGACTTTTGACCGAGCAGTGCTTC	TRBV15	TRBJ2-7	.	.
CASSASNKGASSGNTIYF	TGTGCCAGCAGCGCCTCCAATAAGGGGGCAAGTTCTGGAAACACCATATATTTT	TRBV9	TRBJ1-3	.	TRBD1
CASSIDATWAGANVLTF	TGTGCCAGTAGTATAGACGCGACCTGGGCCGGGGCCAACGTCCTGACTTTC	TRBV19	TRBJ2-6	.	.
CASSLDLGLAVWADTQYF	TGTGCCAGCAGCTTAGATTTGGGACTAGCGGTCTGGGCAGATACGCAGTATTTT	TRBV7-9	TRBJ2-3	.	TRBD2
CASALKGQGDTEAFF	TGTGCCAGCGCTCTTAAGGGACAGGGGGACACTGAAGCTTTCTTT	TRBV7-6	TRBJ1-1	.	TRBD1
CASSQGSYDEQFF	TGTGCCAGCAGCCAAGGTAGTTACGATGAGCAGTTCTTC	TRBV3-1/TRBV3-2	TRBJ2-1	.	.
CASSLLYGPGQPQHF	TGTGCCAGCAGCTTATTGTACGGCCCGGGTCAGCCCCAGCATTTT	TRBV7-3	TRBJ1-5	few	.
CASSLGGQPSGANVLTF	TGTGCCAGCAGCTTGGGCGGACAGCCCTCTGGGGCCAACGTCCTGACTTTC	TRBV5-4	TRBJ2-6	.	.
CASSLTQTLTDTQYF	TGTGCCAGCAGCCTGACTCAAACTCTCACAGATACGCAGTATTTT	TRBV2	TRBJ2-3	.	.
CASSAGFNEKLFF	TGTGCCAGCAGCGCAGGGTTTAATGAAAAACTGTTTTTT	TRBV9	TRBJ1-4	.	.
CASSRREDTQYF	TGTGCCAGCAGCCGCCGGGAAGATACGCAGTATTTT	TRBV11-3	TRBJ2-3	.	.
CASGTAPGQGAWGETQYF	TGTGCCAGCGGCACCGCTCCGGGACAGGGGGCGTGGGGAGAGACCCAGTACTTC	TRBV21-1	TRBJ2-5	.	.
CASSRGQETQYF	TGTGCCAGCAGTAGGGGGCAGGAGACCCAGTACTTC	TRBV5-4	TRBJ2-5	.	TRBD1
CASSEGTANYGYTF	TGCGCCAGCAGTGAAGGGACAGCTAACTATGGCTACACCTTC	TRBV10-2	TRBJ1-2	.	TRBD1
CASSFLAGGDEQYF	TGTGCCAGCAGTTTCCTAGCGGGGGGAGACGAGCAGTACTTC	TRBV27	TRBJ2-7	.	TRBD2
CASSSQENTEAFF	TGTGCCAGCAGCTCCCAGGAGAACACTGAAGCTTTCTTT	TRBV11-3	TRBJ1-1	.	.
CASSLPGGDTQYF	TGTGCCAGCAGCTTACCGGGGGGGGATACGCAGTATTTT	TRBV7-8	TRBJ2-3	.	TRBD2
CASSATGATGDTQYF	TGTGCCAGCAGCGCGACAGGGGCCACCGGGGATACGCAGTATTTT	TRBV9	TRBJ2-3	.	TRBD1
CASSLETPPDYGYTF	TGTGCCAGCAGCTTGGAGACGCCACCGGACTATGGCTACACCTTC	TRBV5-4	TRBJ1-2	.	.
CASSYSATDTQYF	TGTGCCAGCAGTTACTCGGCAACAGATACGCAGTATTTT	TRBV6-2/TRBV6-3	TRBJ2-3	.	.
CASSPEGGFSDEQFF	TGTGCCAGCAGCCCCGAGGGGGGTTTTTCGGATGAGCAGTTCTTC	TRBV28	TRBJ2-1	.	.
CASSHRGDSNQPQHF	TGTGCCAGCAGCCACCGGGGGGATAGCAATCAGCCCCAGCATTTT	TRBV16	TRBJ1-5	.	.
CASSETYEQYF	TGTGCCAGCAGTGAAACCTACGAGCAGTACTTC	TRBV6-6	TRBJ2-7	.	.
CASTGSLGPKPGYGYTF	TGTGCCAGCACCGGAAGCTTAGGACCGAAACCGGGATATGGCTACACCTTC	TRBV2	TRBJ1-2	.	.
CASSQDIRGDQPQHF	TGCGCCAGCAGCCAAGATATCAGGGGGGATCAGCCCCAGCATTTT	TRBV4-1	TRBJ1-5	.	TRBD1
CASSDVHNVNSPLHF	TGTGCCAGCAGTGATGTACACAATGTTAATTCACCCCTCCACTTT	TRBV25-1	TRBJ1-6	.	.
CASSPGDRGSGGYTF	TGTGCCAGCAGCCCGGGGGACAGGGGATCGGGTGGCTACACCTTC	TRBV13	TRBJ1-2	.	TRBD1
CASSSENEKLFF	TGTGCCAGCAGCTCCGAAAATGAAAAACTGTTTTTT	TRBV13	TRBJ1-4	.	.
CASSQRGPWEGGELFF	TGCGCCAGCAGCCAAAGGGGACCCTGGGAAGGCGGGGAGCTGTTTTTT	TRBV5-1	TRBJ2-2	.	.
CASSGRSSYNSPLHF	TGTGCCAGCAGTGGGAGGAGCTCCTATAATTCACCCCTCCACTTT	TRBV2	TRBJ1-6	.	.
CASSVSYEQYF	TGTGCCAGCAGCGTCTCCTACGAGCAGTACTTC	TRBV7-2	TRBJ2-7	.	.
CASSNLAGGADTQYF	TGTGCCAGCAGCAACCTAGCGGGGGGAGCAGATACGCAGTATTTT	TRBV3-1/TRBV3-2	TRBJ2-3	.	TRBD2
CASRGEAWNTEAFF	TGTGCCAGCAGGGGAGAGGCTTGGAACACTGAAGCTTTCTTT	TRBV27	TRBJ1-1	.	.
CASSLGTGTAYQETQYF	TGTGCCAGCAGCTTAGGGACCGGGACTGCCTACCAAGAGACCCAGTACTTC	TRBV11-3	TRBJ2-5	.	.
CASSSALVYEQYF	TGTGCCAGCAGCTCCGCTCTGGTCTACGAGCAGTACTTC	TRBV11-2	TRBJ2-7	.	.
CASSIGAPNPGAFF	TGTGCCAGTAGTATAGGGGCACCTAACCCGGGGGCTTTCTTT	TRBV19	TRBJ1-1	.	.
CASSDRGGSDNEQFF	TGTGCCAGCAGCGATCGGGGGGGCTCCGACAATGAGCAGTTCTTC	TRBV5-4	TRBJ2-1	.	TRBD2
CASSERGGSPLHF	TGTGCCAGCAGTGAAAGAGGAGGTTCACCCCTCCACTTT	TRBV27	TRBJ1-6	.	.
CASRGSGGAGANVLTF	TGTGCCAGCAGGGGTTCAGGGGGCGCTGGGGCCAACGTCCTGACTTTC	TRBV5-4	TRBJ2-6	once	TRBD1
CASSLLGDRRNTIYF	TGCGCCAGCAGCTTGTTAGGGGACAGGAGAAACACCATATATTTT	TRBV5-1	TRBJ1-3	.	TRBD1
CASSLDRGNQPQHF	TGTGCCAGCAGCCTAGACAGGGGTAATCAGCCCCAGCATTTT	TRBV3-1/TRBV3-2	TRBJ1-5	.	TRBD1